The subject of this entry is one TCR beta chain. This record comes from a study of T cell changes during pregnancy in multiple sclerosis. Measured with immunoSEQ multiplex PCR; TCRdb has only the in-frame clones, and not every one. The sample contains 70,000 to 75,000 clones, 75% to 90% of which appear only once. This clonotype was sampled from a female donor with multiple sclerosis, enrolled in a pregnancy study. The material was peripheral blood, obtained before pregnancy.

The CDR3 region is CASSLADISGNTIYF. CDR3 sequence (DNA): TGCGCCAGCAGCTTGGCAGACATCTCTGGAAACACCATATATTTT. The V call is TRBV5-1, the J call TRBJ1-3; D is undetermined. Trimming cost V 0 bases and J 0 bases, with 7 bases left between them. The CDR3 covers 15 residues. The germline gives CDR1 SGHRS, CDR2 YFSETQ.